The T cell receptor beta chain described here comes from a study of cytomegalovirus exposure and HLA in healthy donors. Germline CDR1 is SEHNR and CDR2 is FQNEAQ (reference sequence). Trimming took 4 bases from V and 8 from J; bases not matched to a gene: 11. This CDR3 has 17 amino acids. The PCR was carried out with 60 Vbeta primers and 13 Jbeta primers. TCRdb's table, derived via immunoSEQ multiplex PCR, lists solely in-frame clones and lacks some. The table includes roughly 100,000 clones, about 81% detected once. The clonotype originates from a man younger than 40 in good health and CMV-seronegative. The sample consisted of PBMCs. The chain has TRBV7-9 and TRBJ2-1; 13 bases map to TRBD2. The CDR3 protein is CASSSATSGRRIDEQFF. As DNA, the CDR3 is TGTGCCAGCAGCTCGGCGACTAGCGGGAGGAGAATTGATGAGCAGTTCTTC.